This T cell receptor (beta chain) appears in the sequencing data of a study of blood T cells in healthy people across ages. In this sample, this clonotype turned up many times. Its specificity is unknown. The CDR3 has 15 amino acids. CDR1 is MDHEN, CDR2 SYDVKM, per germline. V lost 6 bases and J 2 bases, leaving 17 bases between the germline ends. Next came a second PCR, run for roughly 6 to 11 cycles, which used a sample-barcoded 5' primer along with a J-beta primer mix. Each cDNA molecule was tagged by a template-switch adaptor that had 12 random nucleotides. Via MiXCR, TCRdb re-called the 5' RACE reads, giving one row per CDR3 protein. The sample has 750,000 to 950,000 distinct CDR3 sequences; just under 30% are singletons. The study, taken as a whole, reports: Roughly linear age-related decline in beta diversity appeared, significant by age 40.

These data were also filed under a second study, of T cells of mothers and their children. That work contributes: Slightly higher but non-significant overlap marked related mother-child pairs versus unrelated pairs. The search for persistent microchimeric T cell clones detected none.

The sequenced sample was blood. The TCR comes from a woman aged 40-49 years in good health. The chain carries TRBV28 and TRBJ2-7; a weak D match, TRBD2 (6 bases). CDR3 in DNA: TGTGCCAGCAGACAAATCGGGACTGGAGCCTACGAGCAGTACTTC. Its protein is CASRQIGTGAYEQYF.